This T cell receptor beta chain was recorded in a study of shared clonotypes between healthy human individuals. Study-level points and caveats: Sharing across four donors was highest in naive CD4 (roughly 5%) and lowest in memory CD8 (about 0.4%).

Sequencing was performed with immunoSEQ multiplex PCR; in TCRdb, only in-frame clones are kept and a portion is missing. This sample has roughly 2 million clones, with 90% to 96% found just once. Nashville, Tennessee was home to all donors, each a Caucasian adult. CDR1 is SNHLY and CDR2 is FYNNEI in the germline V gene. V gave up 1 base and J gave up 6 bases, with 10 bases separating them. The CDR3 is made up of 14 amino acids. Turning to this clone: As yet, its antigen is unknown.

The TCR sequence derives from a man between 18 and 29 years old in good health. The material sequenced was naive CD4+ T cells sorted from blood. Noted subset: CD45RA+ positively selected. The chain couples TRBV2 to TRBJ1-5; D perhaps matches TRBD1 (5 bases). The CDR3 reads CASSEGSGGQPQHF. In DNA form, the CDR3 reads TGTGCCAGCAGTGAAGGTTCGGGGGGTCAGCCCCAGCATTTT.